This TCR beta chain was sequenced for a study of human T cells and chemical hapten exposure. The sample holds a few counts of this clonotype. CDR3 length: 18 residues. V lost 3 bases, J lost 0 bases, and 13 bases stayed unmatched. Germline values: CDR1 LNHDA, CDR2 SQIVND (reference sequence). Single cDNA molecules in the library carried unique molecular identifiers attached during preparation. A single record per CDR3 protein comes from TCRdb applying MiXCR to the RACE reads. The sample carries fewer than 100,000 distinct CDR3 sequences, around 11% recorded once. Documented time point: patch test 1, 2 weeks after DPC sensitization. Treatment noted: therapeutic diphenylcyclopropenone sensitization with weekly scalp DPC.

The chain links TRBV19 to TRBJ1-2, with TRBD1 matching 7 bases. The receptor's source is a woman aged 40 to 49 with alopecia areata. Some clones in this sample may be carry-over from other donors' samples. The starting material was whole blood, obtained in connection with sensitization to the hapten diphenylcyclopropenone (DPC). The CDR3 protein is CASSIAAGPTGANYGYTF. The CDR3 region has the DNA TGTGCCAGTAGTATCGCCGCCGGCCCTACAGGGGCTAACTATGGCTACACCTTC.